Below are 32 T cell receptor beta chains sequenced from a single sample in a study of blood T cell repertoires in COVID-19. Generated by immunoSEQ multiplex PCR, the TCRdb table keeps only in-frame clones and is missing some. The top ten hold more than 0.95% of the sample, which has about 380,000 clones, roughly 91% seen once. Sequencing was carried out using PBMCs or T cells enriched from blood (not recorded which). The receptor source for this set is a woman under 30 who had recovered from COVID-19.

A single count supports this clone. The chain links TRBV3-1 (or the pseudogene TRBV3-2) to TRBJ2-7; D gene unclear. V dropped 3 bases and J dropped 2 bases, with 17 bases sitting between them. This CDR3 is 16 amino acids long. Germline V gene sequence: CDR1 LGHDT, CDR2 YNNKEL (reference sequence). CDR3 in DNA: TGTGCCAGCAGCCATGAACTCAGCGTTTTGACCTACGAGCAGTACTTC. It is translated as CASSHELSVLTYEQYF.

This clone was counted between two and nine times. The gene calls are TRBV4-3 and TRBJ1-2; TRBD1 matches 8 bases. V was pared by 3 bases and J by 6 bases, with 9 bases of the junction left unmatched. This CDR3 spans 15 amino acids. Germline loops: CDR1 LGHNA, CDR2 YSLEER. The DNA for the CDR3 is TGCGCCAGCAGCCATGCGGACAGGGTGGATCATGGCTACACCTTC. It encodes CASSHADRVDHGYTF.

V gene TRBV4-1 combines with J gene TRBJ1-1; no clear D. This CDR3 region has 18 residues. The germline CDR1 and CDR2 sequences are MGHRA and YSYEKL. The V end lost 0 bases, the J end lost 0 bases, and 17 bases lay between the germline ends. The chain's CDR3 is CASSQEPPGTYMNTEAFF. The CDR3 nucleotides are TGCGCCAGCAGCCAAGAGCCCCCGGGAACTTATATGAACACTGAAGCTTTCTTT.

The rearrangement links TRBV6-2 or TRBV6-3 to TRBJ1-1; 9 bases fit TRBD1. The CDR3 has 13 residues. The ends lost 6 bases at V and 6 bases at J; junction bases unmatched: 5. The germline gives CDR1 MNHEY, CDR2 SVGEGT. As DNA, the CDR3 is TGTGCCAGCAGCCGGGACAGGGTTGCTGAAGCTTTCTTT. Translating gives CASSRDRVAEAFF.

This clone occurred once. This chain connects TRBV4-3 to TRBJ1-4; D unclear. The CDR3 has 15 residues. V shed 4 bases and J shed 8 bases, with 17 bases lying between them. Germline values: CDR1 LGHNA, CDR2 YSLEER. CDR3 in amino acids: CASSPEPGGGEKLFF. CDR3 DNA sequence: TGCGCCAGCAGCCCGGAGCCGGGAGGAGGCGAAAAACTGTTTTTT.

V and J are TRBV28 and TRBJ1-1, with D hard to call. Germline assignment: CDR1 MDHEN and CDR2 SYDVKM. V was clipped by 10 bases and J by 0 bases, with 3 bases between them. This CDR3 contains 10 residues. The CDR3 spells CATLNTEAFF. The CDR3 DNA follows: TGTGCCACCTTGAACACTGAAGCTTTCTTT.

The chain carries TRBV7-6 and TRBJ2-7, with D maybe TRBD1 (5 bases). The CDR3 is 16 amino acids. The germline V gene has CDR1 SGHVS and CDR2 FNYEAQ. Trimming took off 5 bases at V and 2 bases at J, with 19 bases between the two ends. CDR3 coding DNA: TGTGCCAGCAGCACAATGGTGGGGCTTACCCCCTACGAGCAGTACTTC. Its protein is CASSTMVGLTPYEQYF. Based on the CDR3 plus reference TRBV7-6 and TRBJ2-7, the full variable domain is GAGVSQSPRYKVTKRGQDVALRCDPISGHVSLYWYRQALGQGPEFLTYFNYEAQQDKSGLPNDRFSAERPEGSISTLTIQRTEQRDSAMYRCASSTMVGLTPYEQYFGPGTRLTVT.

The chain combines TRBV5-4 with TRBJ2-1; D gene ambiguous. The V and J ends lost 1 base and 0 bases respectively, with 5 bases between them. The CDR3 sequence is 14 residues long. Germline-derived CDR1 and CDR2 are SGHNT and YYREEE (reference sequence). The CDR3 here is CASSLRSSYNEQFF. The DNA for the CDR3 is TGTGCCAGCAGCTTGCGGAGCTCCTACAATGAGCAGTTCTTC.

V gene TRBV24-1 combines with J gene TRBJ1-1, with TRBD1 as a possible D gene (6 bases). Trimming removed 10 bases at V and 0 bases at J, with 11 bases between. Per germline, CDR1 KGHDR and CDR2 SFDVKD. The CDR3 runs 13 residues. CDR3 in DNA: TGTGCCACTAAGGGGGAGTTGAACACTGAAGCTTTCTTT. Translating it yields CATKGELNTEAFF.

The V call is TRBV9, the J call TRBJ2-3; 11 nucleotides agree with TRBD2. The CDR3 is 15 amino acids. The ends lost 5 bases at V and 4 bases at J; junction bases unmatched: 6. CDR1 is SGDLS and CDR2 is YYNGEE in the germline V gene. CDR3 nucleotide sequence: TGTGCCAGCAGTGCAGGGACTAGCGGCCCAGATACGCAGTATTTT. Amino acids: CASSAGTSGPDTQYF.

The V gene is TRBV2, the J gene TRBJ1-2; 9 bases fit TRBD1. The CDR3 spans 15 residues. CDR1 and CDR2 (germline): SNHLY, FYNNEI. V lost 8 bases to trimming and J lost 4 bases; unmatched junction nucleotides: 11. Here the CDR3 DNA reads TGTGCCAGCGGTAATACAGGGGGCGCGAGCTATGGCTACACCTTC. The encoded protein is CASGNTGGASYGYTF.

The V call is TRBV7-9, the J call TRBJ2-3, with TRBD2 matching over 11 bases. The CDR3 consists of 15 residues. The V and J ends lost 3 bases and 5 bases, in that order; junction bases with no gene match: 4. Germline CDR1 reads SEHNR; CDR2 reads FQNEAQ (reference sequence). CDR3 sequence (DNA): TGTGCCAGCAGCTTTAGCGGGGGGGCGGGAGATACGCAGTATTTT. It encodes CASSFSGGAGDTQYF.

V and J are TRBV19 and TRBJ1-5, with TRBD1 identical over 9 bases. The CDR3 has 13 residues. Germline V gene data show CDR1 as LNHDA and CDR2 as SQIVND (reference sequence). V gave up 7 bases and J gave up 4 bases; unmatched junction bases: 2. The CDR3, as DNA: TGTGCCAGTAAGGGGACAGGGAATCAGCCCCAGCATTTT. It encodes CASKGTGNQPQHF.

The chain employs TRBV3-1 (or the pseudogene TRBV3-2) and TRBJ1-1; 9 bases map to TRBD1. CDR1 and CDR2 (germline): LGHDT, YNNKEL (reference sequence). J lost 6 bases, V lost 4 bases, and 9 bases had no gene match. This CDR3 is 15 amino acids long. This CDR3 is CASSPAGTGTSEAFF. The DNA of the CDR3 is TGTGCCAGCAGCCCCGCCGGGACAGGGACTTCTGAAGCTTTCTTT.

The CDR3 nucleotides are TGTGCCAGCAGCCCCGGGACAGGGGGATCCATAGTCTATGGCTACACCTTC. It specifies CASSPGTGGSIVYGYTF. The chain combines TRBV7-2 with TRBJ1-2; 11 nucleotides agree with TRBD1. J lost 4 bases, V lost 5 bases, and 12 bases had no gene match. Germline V CDR1 and CDR2: SGHTA, FQGNSA. CDR3 length: 17 residues.

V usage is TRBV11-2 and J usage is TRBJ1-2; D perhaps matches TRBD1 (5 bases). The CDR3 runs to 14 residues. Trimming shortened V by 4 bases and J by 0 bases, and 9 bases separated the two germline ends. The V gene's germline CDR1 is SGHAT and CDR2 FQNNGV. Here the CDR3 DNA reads TGTGCCAGCAGCTCCCAGGGCACTAACTATGGCTACACCTTC. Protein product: CASSSQGTNYGYTF. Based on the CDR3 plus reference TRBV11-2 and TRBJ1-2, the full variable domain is EAGVAQSPRYKIIEKRQSVAFWCNPISGHATLYWYQQILGQGPKLLIQFQNNGVVDDSQLPKDRFSAERLKGVDSTLKIQPAKLEDSAVYLCASSSQGTNYGYTFGSGTRLTVV.

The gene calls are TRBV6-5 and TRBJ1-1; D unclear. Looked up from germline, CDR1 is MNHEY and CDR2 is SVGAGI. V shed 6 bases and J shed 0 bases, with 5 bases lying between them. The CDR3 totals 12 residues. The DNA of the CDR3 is TGTGCCAGCAGCCGAGTGAACACTGAAGCTTTCTTT. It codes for CASSRVNTEAFF.

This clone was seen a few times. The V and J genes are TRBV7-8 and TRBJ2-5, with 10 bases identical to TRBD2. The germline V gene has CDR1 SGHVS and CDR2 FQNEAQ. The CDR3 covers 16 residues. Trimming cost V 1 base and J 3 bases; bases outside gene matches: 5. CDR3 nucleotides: TGTGCCAGCAGCTTAGGGCTAGCGGGGGCCAAAGAGACCCAGTACTTC. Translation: CASSLGLAGAKETQYF.

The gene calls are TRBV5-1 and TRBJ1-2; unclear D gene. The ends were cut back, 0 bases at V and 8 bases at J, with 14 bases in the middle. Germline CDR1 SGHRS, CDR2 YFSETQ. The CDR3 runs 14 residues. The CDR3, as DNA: TGCGCCAGCAGCTTGGCCCTGGGCCGTCAGGGCTACACCTTC. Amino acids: CASSLALGRQGYTF. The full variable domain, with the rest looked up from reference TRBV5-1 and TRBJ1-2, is KAGVTQTPRYLIKTRGQQVTLSCSPISGHRSVSWYQQTPGQGLQFLFEYFSETQRNKGNFPGRFSGRQFSNSRSEMNVSTLELGDSALYLCASSLALGRQGYTFGSGTRLTVV.

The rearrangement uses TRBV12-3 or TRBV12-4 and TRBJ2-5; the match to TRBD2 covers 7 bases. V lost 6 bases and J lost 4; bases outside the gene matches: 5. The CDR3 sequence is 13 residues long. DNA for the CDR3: TGTGCCAGCAGCCAGGGAGGGAGAGAGACCCAGTACTTC. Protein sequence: CASSQGGRETQYF.

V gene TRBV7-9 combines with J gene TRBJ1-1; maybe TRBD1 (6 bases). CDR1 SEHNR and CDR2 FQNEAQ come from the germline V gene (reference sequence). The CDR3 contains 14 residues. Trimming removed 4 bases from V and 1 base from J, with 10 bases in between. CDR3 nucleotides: TGTGCCAGCAGCTCCCACAGGGAGAACACTGAAGCTTTCTTT. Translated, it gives CASSSHRENTEAFF.

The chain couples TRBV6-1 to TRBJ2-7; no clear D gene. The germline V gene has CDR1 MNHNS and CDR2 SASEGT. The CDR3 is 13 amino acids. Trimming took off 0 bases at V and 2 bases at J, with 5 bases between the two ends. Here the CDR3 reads CASSEAFAYEQYF. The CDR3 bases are TGTGCCAGCAGTGAAGCCTTTGCCTACGAGCAGTACTTC.

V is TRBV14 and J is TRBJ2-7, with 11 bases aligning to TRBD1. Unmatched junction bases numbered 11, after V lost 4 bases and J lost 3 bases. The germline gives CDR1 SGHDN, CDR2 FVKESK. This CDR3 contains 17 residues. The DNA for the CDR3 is TGTGCCAGCAGCCGGACAGGGGGCAGATGGATAAGCTACGAGCAGTACTTC. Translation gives CASSRTGGRWISYEQYF.

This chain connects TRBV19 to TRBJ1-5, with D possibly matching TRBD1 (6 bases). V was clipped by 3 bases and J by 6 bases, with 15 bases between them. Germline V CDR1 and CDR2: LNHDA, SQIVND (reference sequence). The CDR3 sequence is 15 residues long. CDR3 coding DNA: TGTGCCAGTAGTATGGGCCAGGGGAGAGGTCAGCCCCAGCATTTT. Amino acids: CASSMGQGRGQPQHF.

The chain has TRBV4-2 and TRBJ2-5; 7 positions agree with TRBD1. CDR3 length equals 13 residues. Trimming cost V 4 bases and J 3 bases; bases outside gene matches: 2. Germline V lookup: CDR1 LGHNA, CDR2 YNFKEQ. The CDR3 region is CASSPTGEETQYF. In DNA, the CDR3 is TGTGCCAGCAGCCCCACAGGGGAAGAGACCCAGTACTTC.

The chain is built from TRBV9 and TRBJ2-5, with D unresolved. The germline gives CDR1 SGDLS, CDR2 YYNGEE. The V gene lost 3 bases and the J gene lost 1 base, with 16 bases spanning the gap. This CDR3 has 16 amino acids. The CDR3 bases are TGTGCCAGCAGCGAGCCCCCGGCAGGTAGCCAAGAGACCCAGTACTTC. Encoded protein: CASSEPPAGSQETQYF.

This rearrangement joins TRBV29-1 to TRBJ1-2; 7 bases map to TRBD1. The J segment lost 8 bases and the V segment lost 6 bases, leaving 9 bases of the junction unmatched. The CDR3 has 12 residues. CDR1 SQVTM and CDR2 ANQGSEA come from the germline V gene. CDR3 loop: CSVPRQGSGYTF. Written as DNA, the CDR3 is TGCAGCGTCCCCCGACAGGGATCGGGCTACACCTTC.

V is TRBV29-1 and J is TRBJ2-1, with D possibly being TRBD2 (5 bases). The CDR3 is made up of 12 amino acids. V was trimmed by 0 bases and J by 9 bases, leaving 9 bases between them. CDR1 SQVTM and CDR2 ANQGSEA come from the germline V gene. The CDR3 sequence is CSVEDGVSEQFF. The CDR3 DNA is TGCAGCGTTGAAGACGGGGTAAGTGAGCAGTTCTTC.

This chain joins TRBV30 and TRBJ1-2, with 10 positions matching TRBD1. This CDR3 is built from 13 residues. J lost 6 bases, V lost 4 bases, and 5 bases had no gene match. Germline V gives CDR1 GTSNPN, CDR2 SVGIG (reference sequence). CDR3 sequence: CAWNMGTGDGYTF. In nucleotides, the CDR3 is TGTGCCTGGAATATGGGGACAGGGGATGGCTACACCTTC.

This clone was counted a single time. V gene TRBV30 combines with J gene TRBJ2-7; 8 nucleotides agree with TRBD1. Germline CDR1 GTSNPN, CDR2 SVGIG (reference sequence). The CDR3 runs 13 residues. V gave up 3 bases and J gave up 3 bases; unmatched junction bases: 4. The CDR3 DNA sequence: TGTGCCTGGAGCGGACAGGGAGGCTACGAGCAGTACTTC. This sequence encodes CAWSGQGGYEQYF.

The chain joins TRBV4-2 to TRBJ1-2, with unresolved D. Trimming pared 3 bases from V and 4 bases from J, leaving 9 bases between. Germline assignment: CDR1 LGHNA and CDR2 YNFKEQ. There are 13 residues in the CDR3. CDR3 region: CASSQERAYGYTF. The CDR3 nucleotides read TGTGCCAGCAGCCAGGAGAGGGCCTATGGCTACACCTTC.

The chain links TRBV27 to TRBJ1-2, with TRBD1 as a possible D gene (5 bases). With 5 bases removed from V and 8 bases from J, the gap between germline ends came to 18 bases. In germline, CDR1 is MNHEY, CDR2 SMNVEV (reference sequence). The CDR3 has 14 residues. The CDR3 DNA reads TGTGCCAGCAGTCGACAAGGGGCGCCGAGGGGCTACACCTTC. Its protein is CASSRQGAPRGYTF.